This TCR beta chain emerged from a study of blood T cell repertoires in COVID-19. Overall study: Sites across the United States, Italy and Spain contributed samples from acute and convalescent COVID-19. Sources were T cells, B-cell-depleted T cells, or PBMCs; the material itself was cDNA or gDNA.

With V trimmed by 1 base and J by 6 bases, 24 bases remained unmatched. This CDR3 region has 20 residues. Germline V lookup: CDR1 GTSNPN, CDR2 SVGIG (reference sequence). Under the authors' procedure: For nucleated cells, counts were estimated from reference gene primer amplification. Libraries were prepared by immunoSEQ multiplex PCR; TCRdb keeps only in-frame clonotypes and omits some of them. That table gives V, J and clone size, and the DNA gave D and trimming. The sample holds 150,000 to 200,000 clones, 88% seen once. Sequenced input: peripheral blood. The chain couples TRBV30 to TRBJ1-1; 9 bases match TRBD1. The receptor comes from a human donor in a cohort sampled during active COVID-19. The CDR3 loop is CAWSAHREQGAYLDLAEAFF. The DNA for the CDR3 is TGTGCCTGGAGTGCACATAGAGAACAGGGGGCTTACTTGGACTTAGCTGAAGCTTTCTTT.